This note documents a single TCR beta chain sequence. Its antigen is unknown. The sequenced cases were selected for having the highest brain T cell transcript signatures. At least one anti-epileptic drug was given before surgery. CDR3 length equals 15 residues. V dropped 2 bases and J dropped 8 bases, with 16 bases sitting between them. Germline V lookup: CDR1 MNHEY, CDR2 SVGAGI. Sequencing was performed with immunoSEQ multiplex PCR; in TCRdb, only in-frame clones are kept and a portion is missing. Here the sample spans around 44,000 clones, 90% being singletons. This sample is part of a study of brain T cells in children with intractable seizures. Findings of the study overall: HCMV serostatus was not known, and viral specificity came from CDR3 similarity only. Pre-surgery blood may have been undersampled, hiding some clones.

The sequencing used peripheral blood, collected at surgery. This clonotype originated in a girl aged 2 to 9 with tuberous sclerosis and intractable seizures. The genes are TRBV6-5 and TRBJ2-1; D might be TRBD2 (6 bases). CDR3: CASSYEGGEKDEQFF. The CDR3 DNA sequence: TGTGCCAGCAGTTACGAAGGCGGGGAGAAGGATGAGCAGTTCTTC.